These T cell receptor beta chains were read from a single sample in a study of Ad26.COV2.S vaccination and SARS-CoV-2 variants. Some clones are missing from TCRdb's copy, which holds only in-frame ones; the method was immunoSEQ multiplex PCR. The sample contains about 460,000 clones, around 89% of which appear only once. The specimen was peripheral blood, collected in a trial of Ad26.COV2.S vaccine versus placebo. The receptors come from a person aged 18-65 years who received the Ad26.COV2.S COVID-19 vaccine or a placebo. CDR3s include the opening cysteine and the closing phenylalanine or tryptophan. The order of the fields is J gene, V gene, clone size, D gene, CDR3 DNA, CDR3 protein. The D gene is left open where the match is weak. Part of the rows lack a size; the others show once, few, many or a class for expanded clones.

TRBJ2-1 TRBV28 NA TRBD2 TGTGCCAGCAGTCCAGGGACAGAACCGGGACTAGCGGCCGATAGCTCCTACAATGAGCAGTTCTTC CASSPGTEPGLAADSSYNEQFF
TRBJ1-1 TRBV19 NA TRBD1 TGTGCCAGTAGGGGACAGGGGCGCCGGGCTGAAGCTTTCTTT CASRGQGRRAEAFF
TRBJ2-7 TRBV6-2/TRBV6-3 NA NA TGTGCCAGCAGTTTTAGTGGAGAGCAGTACTTC CASSFSGEQYF
TRBJ2-1 TRBV19 NA TRBD2 TGTGCCAGTAGTACTGGACTAGCGGGGGGTCTGAGCTCCTACAATGAGCAGTTCTTC CASSTGLAGGLSSYNEQFF
TRBJ1-6 TRBV6-2/TRBV6-3 few TRBD1 TGTGCCAGCAGTTGGGCGGACAGGGGTAATTCACCCCTCCACTTT CASSWADRGNSPLHF
TRBJ1-3 TRBV9 NA TRBD1 TGTGCCAGCAGCGCCCGACAGGGGCTCGGAAACACCATATATTTT CASSARQGLGNTIYF
TRBJ1-1 TRBV18 NA NA TGTGCCAGCTCACCGGGACAAAGGAACACTGAAGCTTTCTTT CASSPGQRNTEAFF
TRBJ2-5 TRBV29-1 NA NA TGCAGCGAGGGGAGTTGGGAGACCCAGTACTTC CSEGSWETQYF
TRBJ1-1 TRBV9 NA NA TGTGCCAGCAGCGACAGGGAATGGGCTGAAGCTTTCTTT CASSDREWAEAFF
TRBJ1-1 TRBV6-2/TRBV6-3 NA TRBD1 TGTGCCAGCAGTTACAGGCCCCAGGGGGGCACTGAAGCTTTCTTT CASSYRPQGGTEAFF
TRBJ1-6 TRBV6-6 NA NA TGTGCCAGCAGTGACGGCCCGGGGAATAATTCACCCCTCCACTTT CASSDGPGNNSPLHF
TRBJ2-1 TRBV6-1 NA TRBD2 TGTGCCACCCTCAGCGGGGGGCCCCGGGATGAGCAGTTCTTC CATLSGGPRDEQFF
TRBJ2-1 TRBV5-1 NA TRBD2 TGCGCCAGCAGCTTGGCCCCCCTAGCGGGTTCCTACAATGAGCAGTTCTTC CASSLAPLAGSYNEQFF
TRBJ2-5 TRBV11-2 NA TRBD2 TGTGCCAGCAGCTTAGATCTTACAGTCTCGGGGGGGACCCAGTACTTC CASSLDLTVSGGTQYF
TRBJ2-7 TRBV7-2 NA TRBD1 TGTGCCAGCAGCCTAGTTTATGTCCCGGACAGGGGGTCTCACGAGCAGTACTTC CASSLVYVPDRGSHEQYF